The clone carrying this TCR beta chain was found many times. Antigen unknown. Germline assignment: CDR1 SNHLY and CDR2 FYNNEI. V shed 3 bases and J shed 2 bases, with 6 bases lying between them. CDR3 size: 13 residues. These data come from a study of T cells in Graves' hyperthyroidism and ophthalmopathy. Graves' hyperthyroidism showing no ophthalmopathy progression within 18 months was considered stable. Each diagnosis drew on symptoms, thyroxine, TRAb, thyroid ultrasound and orbital computed tomography findings. Amplified TCR beta CDR3 regions came from RNA transcripts. HTBI primers drove first-round RT-PCR of the TCR CDR3. TCRdb passed the multiplex PCR reads through MiXCR, listing each CDR3 protein once. The sample yields 460,000 or so distinct CDR3 sequences, approximately 14% seen once. The study's findings and limits: Most clonotypes expanded in thyroid above 0.001 were likewise present in blood. Progression to ophthalmopathy was predicted a median of 6.5 months early.

The receptor was isolated from a woman aged 18-29 years with Graves' hyperthyroidism. The chain combines TRBV2 with TRBJ2-3; D remains ambiguous. Specimen: blood. For the CDR3, the DNA is TGTGCCAGCAGTGAGGCAGCCACAGATACGCAGTATTTT. Encoded protein: CASSEAATDTQYF.